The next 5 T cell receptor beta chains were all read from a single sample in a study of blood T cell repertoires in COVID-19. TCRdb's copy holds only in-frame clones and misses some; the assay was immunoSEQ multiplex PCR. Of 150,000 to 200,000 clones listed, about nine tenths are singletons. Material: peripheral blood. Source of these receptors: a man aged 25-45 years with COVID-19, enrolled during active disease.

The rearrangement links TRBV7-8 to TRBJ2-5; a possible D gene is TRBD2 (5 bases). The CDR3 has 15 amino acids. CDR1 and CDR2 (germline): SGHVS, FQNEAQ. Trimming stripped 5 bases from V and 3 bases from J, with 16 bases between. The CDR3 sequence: CASSRNWRAEETQYF. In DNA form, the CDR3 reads TGTGCCAGCAGCCGCAACTGGCGGGCGGAAGAGACCCAGTACTTC.

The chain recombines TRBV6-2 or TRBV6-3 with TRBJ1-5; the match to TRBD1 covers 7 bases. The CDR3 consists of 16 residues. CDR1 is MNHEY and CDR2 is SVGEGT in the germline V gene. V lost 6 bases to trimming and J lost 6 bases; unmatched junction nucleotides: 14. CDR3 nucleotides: TGTGCCAGCAGCCCCAGGTGGGGGCAGGGGGGTCAGCCCCAGCATTTT. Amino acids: CASSPRWGQGGQPQHF.

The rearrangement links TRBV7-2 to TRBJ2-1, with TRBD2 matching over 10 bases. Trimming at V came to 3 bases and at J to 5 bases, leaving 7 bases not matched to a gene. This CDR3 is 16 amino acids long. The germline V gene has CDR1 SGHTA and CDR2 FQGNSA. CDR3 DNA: TGTGCCAGCAGCTTGAGGGGGCTAGCGGGAGACAATGAGCAGTTCTTC. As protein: CASSLRGLAGDNEQFF.

CDR3 region: CASSYSGVLDTEAFF. The CDR3, as DNA: TGTGCCAGCAGTTACTCCGGGGTTTTAGACACTGAAGCTTTCTTT. The rearrangement uses TRBV6-5 and TRBJ1-1; no definite D call. Trimming stripped 0 bases from V and 3 bases from J, with 11 bases between. The CDR3 has 15 amino acids. The germline V gene encodes CDR1 MNHEY and CDR2 SVGAGI.

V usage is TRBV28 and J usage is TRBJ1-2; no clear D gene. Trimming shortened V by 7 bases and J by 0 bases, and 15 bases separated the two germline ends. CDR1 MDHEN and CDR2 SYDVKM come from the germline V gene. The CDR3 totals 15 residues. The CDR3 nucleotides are TGTGCCAGCACCATCATCAGTGGCTCTAACTATGGCTACACCTTC. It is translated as CASTIISGSNYGYTF.